These 7 T cell receptor beta chains originate from one sample sequenced in a study of beta chain features in type 1 diabetes. The entirety of the isolated RNA underwent reverse transcription, so expressed TCRB transcripts were sequenced. This table comes from immunoSEQ multiplex PCR, and its TCRdb copy is limited to in-frame clones, with some not included. The data show over 700,000 clones, 17% seen once. The sequencing sample was made of naive CD4+ T cells from blood. These receptor sequences come from a woman under 30 in good health.

On this clone itself: Other DNA sequences within the sample encode an identical CDR3. The genes are TRBV25-1 and TRBJ2-5; D ambiguous. CDR1 is MGHDK, CDR2 SYGVNS, per germline. The CDR3 loop spans 13 amino acids. V lost 5 bases, J lost 0 bases, and 7 bases lay in between. CDR3 in amino acids: CASSSEYQETQYF. The CDR3 nucleotides read TGTGCCAGCAGTTCAGAATACCAAGAGACCCAGTACTTC.

The gene calls are TRBV6-5 and TRBJ2-2; D unresolved. V was trimmed by 4 bases and J by 6 bases, leaving 6 bases between them. Per germline, CDR1 MNHEY and CDR2 SVGAGI. The CDR3 sequence is 12 residues long. The CDR3 region is CASSSYSGELFF. For the CDR3, the DNA is TGTGCCAGCAGTTCCTACTCCGGGGAGCTGTTTTTT.

A few counts support this clone. The chain joins TRBV4-3 to TRBJ2-6, with unresolved D. The CDR3 is 16 residues long. Germline-derived CDR1 and CDR2 are LGHNA and YSLEER. V shed 1 base and J shed 0 bases, with 7 bases lying between them. For the CDR3, the DNA is TGCGCCAGCAGCCAAGGTTTGAGCTCTGGGGCCAACGTCCTGACTTTC. This codes for CASSQGLSSGANVLTF.

The chain carries TRBV28 and TRBJ1-2; D gene uncertain. V was trimmed by 6 bases and J by 6 bases, leaving 11 bases between them. The CDR3 totals 12 residues. Per germline, CDR1 MDHEN and CDR2 SYDVKM. The CDR3 region has the DNA TGTGCCAGCAGGGACCATGGAAATGGCTACACCTTC. This translates into CASRDHGNGYTF.

This clone occurred a few times. CDR3 nucleotides: TGTGCCAGCAGTTACTCGGGGGGGCCGAATGGGGAGACCCAGTACTTC. As protein: CASSYSGGPNGETQYF. The chain combines TRBV6-5 with TRBJ2-5, with a weak D call TRBD2 (7 bases). Per germline, CDR1 MNHEY and CDR2 SVGAGI. With 0 bases removed from V and 5 bases from J, the gap between germline ends came to 16 bases. The CDR3 is 16 residues long.

A few counts support this clone. The chain joins TRBV29-1 to TRBJ2-4; TRBD2 matches 15 bases. This CDR3 has 13 residues. Trimming cost V 2 bases and J 15 bases; bases outside gene matches: 5. Germline V gene lookup returns CDR1 SQVTM and CDR2 ANQGSEA. CDR3 bases: TGCAGCGTTGAACTCGGACTAGCGGGAGGGTTGTACTTC. This sequence encodes CSVELGLAGGLYF.

This clone has a handful of counts. The chain employs TRBV9 and TRBJ2-5; 7 nucleotides align to TRBD2. Trimming cost V 3 bases and J 3 bases; bases outside gene matches: 8. CDR1 is SGDLS and CDR2 is YYNGEE in the germline V gene. The CDR3 totals 15 residues. CDR3 protein: CASSGSGTNKETQYF. In DNA form, the CDR3 reads TGTGCCAGCAGCGGCTCCGGGACTAATAAAGAGACCCAGTACTTC.